This is a list of T cell receptor beta chains from one sample in a study of blood T cell repertoires in COVID-19. The protocol was immunoSEQ multiplex PCR, while the TCRdb copy is restricted to in-frame clones and leaves out a portion. Of approximately 81,000 clones in the sample, more than 75% were seen once. Sequencing was carried out using peripheral blood. These receptors were taken from a human donor in a cohort sampled during active COVID-19. Each CDR3 is given with its conserved first and last residue.

>TRBV29-1
CSADQGSGNTIYF
>TRBV19
CASSIVDSPLHF
>TRBV5-1
CASSSTGGQLSYEQYF
>TRBV11-2
CASRLGVGGKGGYTF
>TRBV7-9
CASSSGTGSYEQYF
>TRBV21-1
CASDSKGENTEAFF
>TRBV29-1
CSVTPARAFF
>TRBV19
CASSETDRVQEKLFF
>TRBV30
CAWQGLTNYGYTF
>TRBV5-1
CASSPGHSNSGNTIYF
>TRBV5-5
CASSRRTGDDTEAFF
>TRBV7-9
CASSLGQGETKAFF
>TRBV19
CASSVSSGVVNTGELFF
>TRBV12-5
CASGLVLGLAGGEGLAETQYF
>TRBV7-9
CASSGRTGEKIQYF
>TRBV6-6
CASSYLGPTDYEQYF
>TRBV7-2
CASSSSGMSTDTQYF
>TRBV19
CASSQQATSGGQFF
>TRBV6-5
CASRPIRRGDYEQYF
>TRBV4-2
CASSQDVLNQETQYF
>TRBV5-6
CASSWGTGRYGYTF
>TRBV5-1
CASSHQGGTEAFF
>TRBV5-1
CASSLNRTSGNTIYF
>TRBV18
CASSQIAGGPQFF
>TRBV19
CASSSRDRDQETQYF
>TRBV5-1
CASSLAGDQETQYF
>TRBV7-9
CASSSIRGTGNTIYF
>TRBV3-1/TRBV3-2
CASSQDTWESGGVYNEQFF
>TRBV5-4
CASSLSGAPDNEQFF
>TRBV5-1
CASSLGATGTYEQYF
>TRBV18
CASSPQGQGIDTQYF
>TRBV4-1
CASTYRGSDGYTF
>TRBV18
CASSPLRLGGTDTQYF
>TRBV3-1/TRBV3-2
CASSQGPVVVETQYF
>TRBV11-1
CASSLDRGGGYTF
>TRBV6-2/TRBV6-3
CASSYSRGANYGYTF
>TRBV9
CASSVATGIQETQYF
>TRBV18
CASSPVGTSGGAREQYF
>TRBV7-3
CASSLAGTGSVNEQFF
>TRBV6-6
CASRDIQGAYEQYF
>TRBV9
CASSPRLQGANEKLFF
>TRBV4-2
CASSHRTGQDGYTF
>TRBV4-1
CASAGGFQETQYF
>TRBV10-3
CAISDPGLAGDTQYF
>TRBV29-1
CSVRTSLRADTQYF
>TRBV3-1/TRBV3-2
CASSNGTVRHTEAFF
>TRBV6-1
CASSEGQGAWSPLHF